A single sample is the source of the 3 T cell receptor beta chains below, sequenced in a study of control samples from healthy donors and cancer patients. Clones were read by immunoSEQ multiplex PCR, and TCRdb kept only the in-frame ones, dropping some. The sample has about 270,000 clones, roughly 87% seen once; the top ten hold roughly 15%. Sequenced input: PBMCs. These TCRs come from a woman between 55 and 75 years old with lung cancer.

This rearrangement joins TRBV5-1 to TRBJ1-4, with 8 nucleotides matching TRBD1. J was trimmed by 0 bases and V by 4 bases; bases with no gene match: 8. Per germline, CDR1 SGHRS and CDR2 YFSETQ. CDR3 length: 17 residues. The CDR3 loop is CASSPGTGGATNEKLFF. CDR3 bases: TGCGCCAGCAGCCCCGGGACAGGTGGCGCAACTAATGAAAAACTGTTTTTT.

This clone was detected only once. The chain joins TRBV2 to TRBJ1-1, with D possibly matching TRBD1 (5 bases). Between the trimmed V and J ends, which lost 6 bases and 3 bases, there was a span of 20 bases. This CDR3 contains 16 residues. The V gene's germline CDR1 is SNHLY and CDR2 FYNNEI. DNA of the CDR3: TGTGCCAGCAGACCCCGGGGCCCGGCGTCGGACACTGAAGCTTTCTTT. This codes for CASRPRGPASDTEAFF.

In DNA, the CDR3 is TGTGCCAGCAGCCAGACAGACACCAATCAGCCCCAGCATTTT. Residues: CASSQTDTNQPQHF. The genes are TRBV7-8 and TRBJ1-5; TRBD1 might be the D (5 bases). V dropped 5 bases and J dropped 3 bases, with 11 bases sitting between them. This CDR3 comprises 14 residues. Germline assignment: CDR1 SGHVS and CDR2 FQNEAQ.